This T cell receptor (beta chain) derives from a study of cytomegalovirus exposure and HLA in healthy donors (dated by TCRdb to about 2017). Notes on the research overall: An earlier analysis of under 600 of the donors reported 250 to 300 Gb of sequence data and 100 million to 140 million unique TCR beta sequences from about 200 million T cells. An earlier analysis of around 580 of the donors used high-throughput TCR beta sequencing to judge whether each TCR beta V gene segment behaved as functional or pseudogenic. A later analysis re-analyzed previously published TCR beta repertoires from 666 donors and added high-resolution HLA genotyping to study TCR occurrence patterns. The number of typed donors differed by locus: roughly 620-630 for A, B, C, DRB1 and DQB1; some 540 for DQA1; around 580 for DPA1; and roughly 490 for DPB1. A separate validation cohort of roughly 130 different subjects was used in addition to the approximately 700-subject first cohort. To predict cytomegalovirus infection status, the study combined high-throughput TCR immunosequencing, statistical association of individual TCRs with disease status, and machine learning. The study profiled the T cell repertoires of more than 500 subjects by immunosequencing and related them to cytomegalovirus serostatus. About 330 gigabases of sequencing data and approximately 92 million unique TCR sequences made up an early release that covered under 750 HLA-typed donors. HLA typing included class I and class II loci at four-digit resolution. Of the roughly 400 genotyped donors, approximately 83% fell in the genetic ancestry cluster associated with self-reported Caucasian donors. Across some 400 genotyped donors of the cohort, an average of approximately 200,000 unique TCR beta nucleotide sequences per donor were sequenced, and roughly 20% of those sequences were non-productive. In a later genetic analysis, genome-wide SNP genotypes for about three fifths of the 666 donors were used, and that subset was treated as a discovery cohort. Every discovery cohort repertoire had been produced on one sequencing platform. Donor age, sex, ethnicity and CMV serostatus were compiled alongside the repertoire data. Five DR-DQ haplotypes were treated as single units for association and clustering because of strong linkage in the cohort. The study was designed to test whether signatures of past pathogen exposure could be identified by cataloging public T cell receptors. Rather than using new phenotypic data, the later analysis identified candidate immune exposures from TCR beta sequences and from how often those sequences occurred across donors.

The library was built by means of the immunoSEQ multiplex PCR assay. For the multiplex PCR, a mixture combining 60 forward primers for TCR Vbeta segments and 13 reverse primers for TCR Jbeta segments was used. Amplification of the CDR3 region of rearranged TCR beta genes was performed with a multiplex PCR assay on genomic DNA. On the Illumina HiSeq System, the amplified TCR beta libraries were sequenced as 87-base-pair reads. The authors processed their data as follows. A later analysis counted approximately 76 million unique TCR beta chains across the 690 or so repertoires, and around 9.9 million of these chains were shared by at least two donors. A nearest-neighbor algorithm error-corrected the raw reads and collapsed the reads into unique sequences, merging closely related sequences to remove PCR and sequencing errors. To assign V, D and J gene segments, CDR3 sequences were aligned to IMGT reference sequences. For a sequence to be retained, at least a six-nucleotide match to both a V gene segment and a J gene segment was required. A rearrangement was called productive if the CDR3 had no stop codons and remained in frame with V and J, and every other rearrangement was called non-productive. CDR3 was defined by IMGT convention, running from the second conserved V-encoded cysteine to the conserved J-encoded phenylalanine. The earlier analysis of about 610 of the donors excluded any sequence lacking an unambiguous match to a single V gene segment. In an earlier analysis of around 590 of the donors, a V segment was called functional when productive rearrangements were above 56.7%, and segregating when the standard deviation between donors exceeded 5%. A statistical classification framework was built for diagnosing cytomegalovirus status from the catalog of TCR beta chain sequences. A later analysis assigned V and J genes by comparing TCR nucleotide sequences with IMGT/GENE-DB human TR gene sequences. Using the TCRdist pipeline, a later analysis assigned CDR3 sequences along with most-parsimonious VDJ recombination scenarios. In a later analysis, each TCR beta chain was defined by its CDR3 amino acid sequence together with its V-gene family, and reads without a unique V-gene family were excluded. To address suspected cross-contamination and a sequencing artifact, a later analysis removed around 600 highly shared, low-generation-probability nucleotide sequences. In a later analysis, a clonal expansion index was calculated for each public chain from normalized within-repertoire ranks of inferred template counts. In a later analysis, generation probabilities were computed with a VDJ recombination model fitted to out-of-frame rearrangements, and the resulting probabilities were checked against IGoR. A later analysis scored TCR-TCR, TCR-HLA and TCR-CMV co-occurrence with hypergeometric tests, applying a repertoire-size bias correction to TCR pairs. False discovery rates were estimated in a later analysis by permuting HLA or CMV assignments 20 times. A later analysis grouped co-occurring TCRs with DBSCAN, adding TCRdist sequence similarity when clustering within HLA-allele-positive subsets. Repertoires with fewer than 30,000 or more than 120,000 public chains, plus five repertoires with anomalous nucleotide sharing, were excluded from co-occurrence clustering. Held by TCRdb, this immuneACCESS table contains in-frame sequences only and omits some clones. Under half of the omission traces to an unresolved V gene where checked; the cause of the rest is unknown. Clone size and V and J calls were adopted from that table, with D and trimming inferred from the DNA. The sample has around 300,000 clones on record, 70% to 90% of them singletons. The ten largest clonotypes hold 1.5% to 2% of the sample.

V ends up 4 bases short and J 3 bases short, with an unmatched junction base count of 0. CDR1 and CDR2 are read off the germline V gene (reference sequence) as MNHEY and SMNVEV. The CDR3 contains 14 residues, cysteine and phenylalanine counted. Only CDR3 DNA is held: 42 bases, read in frame from base 1. As regards this clone: Its antigen remains undetermined. Per-base quality was not reported, and no clone a single base away is much larger than it.

What the research found in general, with its limitations: The authors suggested that the approach could potentially be generalized to other disease states and immunological phenotypes. A later genetic analysis associated a missense DCLRE1C variant with V-gene and J-gene trimming of TCR beta chains, and an independent cohort replicated the association. According to a later analysis, parvovirus B19, influenza, CMV and Epstein-Barr virus appeared linked to several top co-occurrence clusters. Linkage disequilibrium might explain the correlated functional status among segregating V segments, but an unknown experimental factor could not be excluded. Assigning TCR associations to individual alleles was difficult when HLA alleles, especially DR and DQ, strongly co-occurred. Because HLA typing was missing for some donors at each locus, association tests included only the typed subset. The only immune exposure information available for the cohort was CMV serostatus. A further reported finding was that TCR beta sequences accurately predicted the HLA-A and HLA-B alleles for most subjects in the first cohort. Presence/absence analyses assumed roughly uniform sequencing depth across donors, an assumption that may not hold. The sequencing pipeline was judged likely to have produced a cluster of highly shared sequence variants as a technical artifact. A later genetic analysis reported fewer N-insertions in productive TCRs among donors in an Asian-associated ancestry cluster than the roughly 670-donor mean. Only TCR beta chains were sequenced in this cohort, and the absence of alpha or paired-chain data limited detectable features. Some IMGT-functional V segments, including TRBV6-2 and TRBV6-3, could not be distinguished by the 87-base-pair reads and were therefore excluded. Broadly in line with IMGT annotations, most TCR beta V segments showed up in productive rearrangements about 90% or about 30% of the time in an earlier analysis of several hundred of the donors. In a later analysis, TCR association rates were found to vary across HLA loci, with the most associated TCRs seen for DRB1 alleles and the fewest for HLA-C alleles. The classifier was reported to diagnose cytomegalovirus status with high specificity and sensitivity in both the original and validation cohorts. The study listed 150 to 200 TCR beta chains as associated with cytomegalovirus. While some public TCRs were present in many individuals, most TCR sequences turned up only very rarely across donors. Compared with equally common non-associated chains, HLA-associated TCR beta chains in a later analysis were more clonally expanded and had lower generation probabilities. Most CMV-associated TCR beta chains appeared to be HLA-restricted in a later analysis, and the HLA associations seemed to be driven largely by CMV exposure. At a false discovery rate of 0.05, a later analysis linked 16,000 or so TCR beta sequences to specific HLA alleles. Three of the identified cytomegalovirus-associated TCR beta chains were confirmed in vitro to be specific for cytomegalovirus antigens. Because counts were too low, more than 15 rarely observed V segments, including chromosome 9 orphons, were excluded from the earlier analysis of some 540 of the donors.

The cohort comprised hundreds of healthy bone marrow donors. At the time of sampling, every cohort member was nominally healthy, though immune exposures that went unrecorded were likely present. The donor was CMV seropositive and belonged to the group of over 250 seropositive cohort members. Each donor provided a peripheral blood sample, and peripheral blood mononuclear cells were used for TCR beta sequencing. The Qiagen DNeasy Blood Extraction Kit was used to extract genomic DNA from the blood cell samples. Sequencing was carried out using PBMCs. This receptor was obtained from a woman between 35 and 50 years old in good health and CMV-seropositive. The chain is encoded by TRBV27 joined to TRBJ2-7; 13 central nucleotides agree with TRBD2. The nucleotide sequence is TGTGCCAGCAGTTGGACTAGCGGGAGCTACGAGCAGTACTTC. It specifies CASSWTSGSYEQYF.